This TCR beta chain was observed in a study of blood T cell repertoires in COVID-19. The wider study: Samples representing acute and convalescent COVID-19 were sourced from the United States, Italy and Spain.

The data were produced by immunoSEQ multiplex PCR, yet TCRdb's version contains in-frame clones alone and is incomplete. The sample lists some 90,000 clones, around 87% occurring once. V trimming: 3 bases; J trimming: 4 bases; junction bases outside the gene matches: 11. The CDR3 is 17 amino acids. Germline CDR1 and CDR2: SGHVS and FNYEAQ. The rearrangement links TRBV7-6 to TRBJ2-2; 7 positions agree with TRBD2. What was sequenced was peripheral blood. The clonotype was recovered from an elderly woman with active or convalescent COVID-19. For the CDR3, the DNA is TGTGCCAGCAGCTTCACCGGGAGGTCCCTGTCCACCGGGGAGCTGTTTTTT. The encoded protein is CASSFTGRSLSTGELFF.